Listed below are T cell receptor beta chains from one sample, sequenced in a study of beta chain features in type 1 diabetes. Generated by immunoSEQ multiplex PCR, the TCRdb table keeps only in-frame clones and is missing some. This table has approximately 730,000 clones, about an eighth appearing once. The material sequenced was naive CD4+ T cells from blood. The receptors here all came from a man between 18 and 35 years old with type 1 diabetes. Each CDR3 is given with its conserved first and last residue. The D gene is left open where the match is weak. Not every row has a clone size; where given, it reads once, few, many or a size class.

clone size	D gene	V gene	J gene	CDR3 length	CDR3 protein	CDR3 DNA
many	NA	TRBV23-1	TRBJ2-1	15	CASSQISRGYNEQFF	TGCGCCAGCAGTCAAATTAGCCGGGGCTACAATGAGCAGTTCTTC
few	NA	TRBV6-5	TRBJ2-5	13	CASSYSISETQYF	TGTGCCAGCAGTTACTCGATTTCCGAGACCCAGTACTTC
few	NA	TRBV4-2	TRBJ2-5	15	CASSQDMLGGETQYF	TGTGCCAGCAGCCAAGATATGCTGGGTGGGGAGACCCAGTACTTC
NA	TRBD1	TRBV10-3	TRBJ2-7	14	CAIRTGTGGYEQYF	TGTGCCATCAGGACCGGGACAGGGGGCTACGAGCAGTACTTC
NA	TRBD1	TRBV6-6	TRBJ2-1	15	CASSSRTGGYNEQFF	TGTGCCAGCAGCTCGCGGACAGGGGGTTACAATGAGCAGTTCTTC
few	NA	TRBV6-5	TRBJ2-3	14	CASSYERVTDTQYF	TGTGCCAGCAGTTATGAACGAGTCACAGATACGCAGTATTTT
NA	NA	TRBV5-1	TRBJ2-7	15	CASSLEVVRGAEQYF	TGCGCCAGCAGCTTGGAGGTTGTACGGGGGGCCGAGCAGTACTTC
NA	TRBD1	TRBV4-2	TRBJ2-1	15	CASSQEQGASDEQFF	TGTGCCAGCAGCCAAGAGCAGGGGGCGTCGGATGAGCAGTTCTTC
few	NA	TRBV27	TRBJ1-5	13	CASSLPGEQPQHF	TGTGCCAGCAGTTTACCGGGGGAACAGCCCCAGCATTTT
few	NA	TRBV6-6	TRBJ2-2	12	CASRTGTGELFF	TGTGCCAGCAGGACTGGCACCGGGGAGCTGTTTTTT
few	NA	TRBV28	TRBJ2-3	13	CASSPQTRGTQYF	TGTGCCAGCAGTCCTCAAACAAGGGGGACGCAGTATTTT
few	TRBD1	TRBV5-1	TRBJ1-1	15	CASSARDSANTEAFF	TGCGCCAGCAGCGCCCGGGACAGTGCGAACACTGAAGCTTTCTTT
NA	NA	TRBV9	TRBJ2-1	15	CASSIEGRGRREQFF	TGTGCCAGCAGCATAGAGGGTAGAGGTAGGCGGGAGCAGTTCTTC
NA	NA	TRBV30	TRBJ1-1	13	CAWSVEEGTEAFF	TGTGCCTGGAGTGTAGAGGAGGGCACTGAAGCTTTCTTT
NA	NA	TRBV28	TRBJ2-7	13	CASSVYSEHEQYF	TGTGCCAGCAGTGTCTACAGCGAGCACGAGCAGTACTTC
few	NA	TRBV18	TRBJ1-2	13	CASSETDNYGYTF	TGTGCCAGCTCAGAGACCGATAACTATGGCTACACCTTC
NA	NA	TRBV29-1	TRBJ1-2	11	CSVDRKYGYTF	TGCAGCGTTGACAGGAAATATGGCTACACCTTC
NA	TRBD1	TRBV5-1	TRBJ2-5	16	CASSLNPGQIQETQYF	TGCGCCAGCAGCTTAAACCCGGGACAGATCCAAGAGACCCAGTACTTC
NA	NA	TRBV30	TRBJ2-5	13	CAWSPGVRETQYF	TGTGCCTGGAGTCCAGGGGTTAGGGAGACCCAGTACTTC
few	NA	TRBV6-6	TRBJ1-2	13	CASTTDTDYGYTF	TGTGCCAGCACTACGGACACGGACTATGGCTACACCTTC
NA	TRBD2	TRBV30	TRBJ2-5	13	CAWGRTSLETQYF	TGTGCCTGGGGACGGACTAGTCTCGAGACCCAGTACTTC
NA	NA	TRBV6-5	TRBJ1-2	14	CASSYNTGSSGYTF	TGTGCCAGCAGTTACAACACAGGGTCTAGTGGCTACACCTTC
NA	NA	TRBV11-2	TRBJ1-1	12	CASSLEWGLAFF	TGTGCCAGCAGCTTAGAGTGGGGTTTAGCTTTCTTT
few	NA	TRBV7-2	TRBJ2-7	14	CASSLRMGADEQYF	TGTGCCAGCAGCCTGCGGATGGGGGCAGACGAGCAGTACTTC
few	NA	TRBV5-4	TRBJ2-3	16	CASSLPLTLSTDTQYF	TGTGCCAGCAGCTTGCCTCTAACTCTTAGCACAGATACGCAGTATTTT